Ten or more counts support the clone carrying this T cell receptor (beta chain). Its antigen is currently unknown. TCRdb reprocessed the PCR reads via MiXCR and lists one record per CDR3 protein. This table has more than 550,000 distinct CDR3 sequences, roughly 27% appearing once. The data were obtained in a study of molecular identifiers for immune sequencing clone quantification. Study-level background: RNA from approximately 20,000 or 100,000 naive CD8 cells was split five ways in replicates, with four sequenced.

Study-wide findings and caveats: Spiked Jurkat TCR RNA originating from one cell could reportedly be identified amid about a million naive cells.

Germline values: CDR1 SGHAT, CDR2 FQNNGV. V was trimmed by 2 bases and J by 3 bases, leaving 4 bases between them. The CDR3 spans 12 residues. V is TRBV11-2 and J is TRBJ1-1, with unresolved D. This receptor was obtained from a human donor in good health. Some libraries in this study had Jurkat cell RNA spiked in. The sample comprised naive CD8+ T cells from blood, with Jurkat cell RNA spiked in. This sample's subset: FACS-sorted CD8+CD4-CCR7+CD45RA+ naive T cells. CDR3 amino acids: CASSLKDTEAFF. CDR3 sequence (DNA): TGTGCCAGCAGCTTAAAGGACACTGAAGCTTTCTTT.